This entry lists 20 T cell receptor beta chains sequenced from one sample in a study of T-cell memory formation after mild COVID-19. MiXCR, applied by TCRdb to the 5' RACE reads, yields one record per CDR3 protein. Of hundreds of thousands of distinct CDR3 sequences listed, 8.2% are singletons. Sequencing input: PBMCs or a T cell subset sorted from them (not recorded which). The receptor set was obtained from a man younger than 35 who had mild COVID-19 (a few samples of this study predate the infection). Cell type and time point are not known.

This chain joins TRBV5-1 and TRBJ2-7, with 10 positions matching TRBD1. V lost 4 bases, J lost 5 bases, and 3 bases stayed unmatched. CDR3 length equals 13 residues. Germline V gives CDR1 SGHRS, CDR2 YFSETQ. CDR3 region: CASSGTGAHEQYF. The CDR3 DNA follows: TGCGCCAGCAGCGGGACAGGGGCCCACGAGCAGTACTTC.

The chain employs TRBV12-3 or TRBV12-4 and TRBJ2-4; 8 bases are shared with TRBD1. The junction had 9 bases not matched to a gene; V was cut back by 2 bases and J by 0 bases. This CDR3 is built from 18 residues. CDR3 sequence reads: CASSLWDRSNLAKNIQYF. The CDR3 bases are TGTGCCAGCAGTTTATGGGACAGGTCGAACTTAGCCAAAAACATTCAGTACTTC.

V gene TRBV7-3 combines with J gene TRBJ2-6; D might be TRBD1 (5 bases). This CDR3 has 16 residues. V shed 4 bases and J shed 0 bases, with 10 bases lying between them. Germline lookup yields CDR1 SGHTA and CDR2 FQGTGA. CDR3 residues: CASSSPDSSGANVLTF. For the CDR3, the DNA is TGTGCCAGCAGCTCCCCAGACAGCTCTGGGGCCAACGTCCTGACTTTC. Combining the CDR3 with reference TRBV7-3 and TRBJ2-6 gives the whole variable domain GAGVSQTPSNKVTEKGKYVELRCDPISGHTALYWYRQSLGQGPEFLIYFQGTGAADDSGLPNDRFFAVRPEGSVSTLKIQRTERGDSAVYLCASSSPDSSGANVLTFGAGSRLTVL.

The CDR3, as DNA: TGTGCCAGCAGCCCGCAGCGGGGGGCAGGGGAGACCCAGTACTTC. Its protein is CASSPQRGAGETQYF. The chain carries TRBV5-4 and TRBJ2-5; 9 bases agree with TRBD2. Germline CDR1 is SGHNT and CDR2 is YYREEE (reference sequence). V dropped 4 bases and J dropped 5; count of bases not matched to a gene: 9. The CDR3 length is 15 residues.

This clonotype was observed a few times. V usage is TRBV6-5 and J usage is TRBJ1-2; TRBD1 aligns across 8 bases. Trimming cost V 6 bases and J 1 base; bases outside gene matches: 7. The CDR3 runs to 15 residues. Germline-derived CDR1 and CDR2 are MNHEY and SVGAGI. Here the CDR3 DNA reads TGTGCCAGCAGCTTTCAGGGGGCCTATAACTATGGCTACACCTTC. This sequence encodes CASSFQGAYNYGYTF.

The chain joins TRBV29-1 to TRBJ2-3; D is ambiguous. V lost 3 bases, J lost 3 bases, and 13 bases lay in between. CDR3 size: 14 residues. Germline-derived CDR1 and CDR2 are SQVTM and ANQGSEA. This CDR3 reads CSVEVQQRTDTQYF. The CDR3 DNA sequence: TGCAGCGTTGAGGTCCAGCAGAGAACAGATACGCAGTATTTT.

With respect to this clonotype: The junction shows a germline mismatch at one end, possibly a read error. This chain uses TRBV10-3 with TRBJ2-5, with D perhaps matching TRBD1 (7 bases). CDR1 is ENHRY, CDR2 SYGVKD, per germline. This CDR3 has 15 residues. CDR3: CDIRGGGGGGETQYF. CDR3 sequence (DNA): TGTGACATCAGGGGAGGAGGGGGCGGCGGAGAGACCCAGTACTTC.

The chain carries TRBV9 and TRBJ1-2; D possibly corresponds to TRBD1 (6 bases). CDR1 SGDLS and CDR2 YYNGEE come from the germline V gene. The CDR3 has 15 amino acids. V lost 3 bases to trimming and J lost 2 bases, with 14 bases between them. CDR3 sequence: CASSARGRGNYGYTF. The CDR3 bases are TGTGCCAGCAGCGCCCGGGGCAGGGGCAACTATGGCTACACCTTC.

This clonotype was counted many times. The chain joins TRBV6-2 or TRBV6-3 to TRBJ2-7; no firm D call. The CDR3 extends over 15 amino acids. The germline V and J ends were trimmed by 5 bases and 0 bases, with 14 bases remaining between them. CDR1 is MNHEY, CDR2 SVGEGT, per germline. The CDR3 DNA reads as TGTGCCAGCAGTCGCCTTCCCGGCGACTCCTACGAGCAGTACGTC. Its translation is CASSRLPGDSYEQYV.

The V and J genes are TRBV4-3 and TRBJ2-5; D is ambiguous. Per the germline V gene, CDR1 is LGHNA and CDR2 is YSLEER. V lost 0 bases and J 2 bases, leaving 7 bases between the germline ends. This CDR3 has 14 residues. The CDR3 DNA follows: TGCGCCAGCAGCCAAGAATACAGTCAAGAGACCCAGTACTTC. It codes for CASSQEYSQETQYF.

As DNA, the CDR3 is TGCGCCAGCGAAAGCGAACCGGGACGGGCCTACAATGAGCAGTTCTTC. This translates into CASESEPGRAYNEQFF. The chain combines TRBV5-1 with TRBJ2-1; D possibly matches TRBD1 or TRBD2 (5 bases each). V was cut by 7 bases and J by 2 bases, with 19 bases left in between. This CDR3 contains 16 residues. CDR1 SGHRS and CDR2 YFSETQ come from the germline V gene.

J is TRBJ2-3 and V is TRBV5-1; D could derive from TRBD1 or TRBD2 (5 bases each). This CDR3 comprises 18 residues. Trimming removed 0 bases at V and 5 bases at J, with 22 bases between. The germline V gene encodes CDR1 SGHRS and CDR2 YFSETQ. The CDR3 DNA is TGCGCCAGCAGCTTGGGATGGTCGGGACCCACTGGGGGAGATACGCAGTATTTT. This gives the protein CASSLGWSGPTGGDTQYF. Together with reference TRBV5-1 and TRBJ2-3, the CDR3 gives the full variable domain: KAGVTQTPRYLIKTRGQQVTLSCSPISGHRSVSWYQQTPGQGLQFLFEYFSETQRNKGNFPGRFSGRQFSNSRSEMNVSTLELGDSALYLCASSLGWSGPTGGDTQYFGPGTRLTVL.

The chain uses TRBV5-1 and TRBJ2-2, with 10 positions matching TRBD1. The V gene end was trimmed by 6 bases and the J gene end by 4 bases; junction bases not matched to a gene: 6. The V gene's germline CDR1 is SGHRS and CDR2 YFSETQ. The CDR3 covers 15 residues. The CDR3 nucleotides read TGCGCCAGCACCCCTAGGACAGGGGGCACCGGGGAGCTGTTTTTT. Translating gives CASTPRTGGTGELFF.

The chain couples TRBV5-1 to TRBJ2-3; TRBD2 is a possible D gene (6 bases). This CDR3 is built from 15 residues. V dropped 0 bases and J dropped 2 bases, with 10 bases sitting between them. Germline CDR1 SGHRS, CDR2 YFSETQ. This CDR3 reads CASSLETGVTDTQYF. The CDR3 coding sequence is TGCGCCAGCAGCTTGGAGACGGGGGTCACAGATACGCAGTATTTT.

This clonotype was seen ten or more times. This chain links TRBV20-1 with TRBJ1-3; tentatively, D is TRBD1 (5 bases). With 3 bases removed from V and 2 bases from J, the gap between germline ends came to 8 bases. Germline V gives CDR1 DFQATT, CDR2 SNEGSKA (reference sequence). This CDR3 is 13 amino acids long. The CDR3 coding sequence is TGCAGTGCTAGTCGGGGGGCTGGAAACACCATATATTTT. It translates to CSASRGAGNTIYF.

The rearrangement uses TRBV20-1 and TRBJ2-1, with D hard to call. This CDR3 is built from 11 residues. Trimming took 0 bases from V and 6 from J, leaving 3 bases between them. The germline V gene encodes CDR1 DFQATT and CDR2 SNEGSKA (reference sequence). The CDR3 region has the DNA TGCAGTGCTAGAGATGCCAATGAGCAGTTCTTC. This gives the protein CSARDANEQFF.

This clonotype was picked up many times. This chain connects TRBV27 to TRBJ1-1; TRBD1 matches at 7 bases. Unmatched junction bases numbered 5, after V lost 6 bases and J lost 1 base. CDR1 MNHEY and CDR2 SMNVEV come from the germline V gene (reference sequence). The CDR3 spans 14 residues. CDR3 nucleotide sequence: TGTGCCAGCAGCAGGGGACAGACGAACACTGAAGCTTTCTTT. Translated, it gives CASSRGQTNTEAFF.

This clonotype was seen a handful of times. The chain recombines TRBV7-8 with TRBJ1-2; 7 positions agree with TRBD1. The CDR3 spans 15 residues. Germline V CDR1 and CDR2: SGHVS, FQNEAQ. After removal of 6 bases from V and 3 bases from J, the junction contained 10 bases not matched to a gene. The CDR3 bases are TGTGCCAGCAGTCCCCCAGTCGGGACAGACTATGGCTACACCTTC. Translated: CASSPPVGTDYGYTF.

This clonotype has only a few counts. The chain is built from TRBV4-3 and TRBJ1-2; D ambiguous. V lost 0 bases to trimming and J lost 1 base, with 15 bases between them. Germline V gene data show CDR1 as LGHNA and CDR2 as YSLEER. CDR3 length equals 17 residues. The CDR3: CASSQDRGGRLNYGYTF. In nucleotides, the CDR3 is TGCGCCAGCAGCCAAGATCGAGGAGGACGACTTAACTATGGCTACACCTTC.

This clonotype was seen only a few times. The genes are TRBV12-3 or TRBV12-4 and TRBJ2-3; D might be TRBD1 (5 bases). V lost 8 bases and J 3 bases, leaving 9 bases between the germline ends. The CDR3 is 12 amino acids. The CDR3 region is CASGRQTDTQYF. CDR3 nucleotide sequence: TGTGCCAGCGGCAGACAGACAGATACGCAGTATTTT.